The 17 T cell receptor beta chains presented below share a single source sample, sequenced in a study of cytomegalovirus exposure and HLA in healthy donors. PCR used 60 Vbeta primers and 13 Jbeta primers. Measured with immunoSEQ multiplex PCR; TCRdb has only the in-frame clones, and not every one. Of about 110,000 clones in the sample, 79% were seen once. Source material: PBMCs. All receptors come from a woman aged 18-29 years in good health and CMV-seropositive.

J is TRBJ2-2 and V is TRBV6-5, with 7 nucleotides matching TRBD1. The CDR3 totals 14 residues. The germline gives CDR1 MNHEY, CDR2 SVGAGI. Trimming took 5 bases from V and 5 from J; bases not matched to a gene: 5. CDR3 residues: CASSRTRGTGELFF. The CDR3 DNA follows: TGTGCCAGCAGTCGGACCAGGGGGACCGGGGAGCTGTTTTTT.

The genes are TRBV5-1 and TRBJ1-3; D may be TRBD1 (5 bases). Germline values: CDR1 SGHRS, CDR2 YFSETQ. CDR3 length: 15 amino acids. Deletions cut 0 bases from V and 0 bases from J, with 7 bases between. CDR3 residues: CASSLVGDSGNTIYF. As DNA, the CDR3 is TGCGCCAGCAGCTTGGTAGGGGACTCTGGAAACACCATATATTTT.

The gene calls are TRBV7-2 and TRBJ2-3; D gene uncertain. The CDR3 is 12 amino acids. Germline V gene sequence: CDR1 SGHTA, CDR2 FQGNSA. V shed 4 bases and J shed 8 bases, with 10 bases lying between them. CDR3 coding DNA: TGTGCCAGCAGCTCAGGCGCCCGTACGCAGTATTTT. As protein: CASSSGARTQYF.

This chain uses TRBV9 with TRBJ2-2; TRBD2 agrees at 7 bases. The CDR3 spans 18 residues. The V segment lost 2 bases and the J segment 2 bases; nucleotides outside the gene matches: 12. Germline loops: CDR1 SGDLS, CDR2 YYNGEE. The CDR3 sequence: CASSVSRDGRSNTGELFF. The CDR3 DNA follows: TGTGCCAGCAGCGTGTCCCGGGACGGGAGGAGTAACACCGGGGAGCTGTTTTTT.

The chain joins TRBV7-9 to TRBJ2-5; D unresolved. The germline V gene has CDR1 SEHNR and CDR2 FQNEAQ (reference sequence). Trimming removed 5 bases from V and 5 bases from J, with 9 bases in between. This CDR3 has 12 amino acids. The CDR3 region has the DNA TGTGCCAGCAGCGTTACAACGGAGACCCAGTACTTC. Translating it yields CASSVTTETQYF.

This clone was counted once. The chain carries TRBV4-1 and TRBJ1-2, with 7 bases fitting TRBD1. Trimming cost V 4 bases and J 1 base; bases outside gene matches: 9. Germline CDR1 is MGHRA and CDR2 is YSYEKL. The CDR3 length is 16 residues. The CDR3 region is CASSLELTGLNYGYTF. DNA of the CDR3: TGCGCCAGCAGCCTGGAGCTGACAGGGCTTAACTATGGCTACACCTTC.

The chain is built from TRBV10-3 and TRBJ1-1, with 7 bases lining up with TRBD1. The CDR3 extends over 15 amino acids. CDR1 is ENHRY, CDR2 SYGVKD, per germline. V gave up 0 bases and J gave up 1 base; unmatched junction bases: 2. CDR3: CAISESPGGNTEAFF. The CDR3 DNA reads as TGTGCCATCAGTGAGTCGCCAGGGGGGAACACTGAAGCTTTCTTT.

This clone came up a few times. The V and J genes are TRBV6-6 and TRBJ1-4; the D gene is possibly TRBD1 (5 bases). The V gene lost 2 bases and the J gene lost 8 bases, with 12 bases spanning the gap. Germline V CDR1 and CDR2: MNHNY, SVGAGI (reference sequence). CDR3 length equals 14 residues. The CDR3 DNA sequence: TGTGCCAGCAGTTACACACCTCAGGGCGAAAAACTGTTTTTT. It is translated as CASSYTPQGEKLFF.

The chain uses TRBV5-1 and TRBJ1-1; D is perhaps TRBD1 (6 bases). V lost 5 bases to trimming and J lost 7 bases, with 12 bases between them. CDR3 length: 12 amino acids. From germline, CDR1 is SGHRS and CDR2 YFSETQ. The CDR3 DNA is TGCGCCAGCAGGTACGGACAGAATGAAGCTTTCTTT. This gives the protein CASRYGQNEAFF.

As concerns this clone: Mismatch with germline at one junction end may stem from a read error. The CDR3 DNA follows: TGTTCCAGCAGCTTCCTCGGGACTAGCGACTACGAGCAGTACTTC. It codes for CSSSFLGTSDYEQYF. This sequence joins TRBV7-9 and TRBJ2-7; 10 positions match TRBD2. Germline values: CDR1 SEHNR, CDR2 FQNEAQ (reference sequence). CDR3 length equals 15 residues. The whole variable domain, filled in from reference TRBV7-9 and TRBJ2-7, reads DTGVSQNPRHKITKRGQNVTFRCDPISEHNRLYWYRQTLGQGPEFLTYFQNEAQLEKSRLLSDRFSAERPKGSFSTLEIQRTEQGDSAMYLCSSSFLGTSDYEQYFGPGTRLTVT.

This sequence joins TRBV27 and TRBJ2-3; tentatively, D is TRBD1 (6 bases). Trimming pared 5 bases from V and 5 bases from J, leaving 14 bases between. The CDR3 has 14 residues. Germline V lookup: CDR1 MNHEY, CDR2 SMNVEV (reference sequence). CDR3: CASSRGQWGDTQYF. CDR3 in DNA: TGTGCCAGCAGTCGAGGACAGTGGGGAGATACGCAGTATTTT.

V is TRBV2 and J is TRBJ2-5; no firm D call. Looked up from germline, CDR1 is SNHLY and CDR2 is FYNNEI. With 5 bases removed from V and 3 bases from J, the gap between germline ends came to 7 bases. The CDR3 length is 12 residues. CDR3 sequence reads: CASSKREETQYF. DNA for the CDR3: TGTGCCAGCAGTAAGAGAGAAGAGACCCAGTACTTC. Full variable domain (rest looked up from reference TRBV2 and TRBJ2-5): EPEVTQTPSHQVTQMGQEVILRCVPISNHLYFYWYRQILGQKVEFLVSFYNNEISEKSEIFDDQFSVERPDGSNFTLKIRSTKLEDSAMYFCASSKREETQYFGPGTRLLVL.

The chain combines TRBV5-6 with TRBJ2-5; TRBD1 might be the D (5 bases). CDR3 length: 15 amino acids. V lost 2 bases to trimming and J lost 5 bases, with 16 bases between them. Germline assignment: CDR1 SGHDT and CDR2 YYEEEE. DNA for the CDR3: TGTGCCAGCAGCTTAACACCGGGTCGACAGGAGACCCAGTACTTC. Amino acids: CASSLTPGRQETQYF.

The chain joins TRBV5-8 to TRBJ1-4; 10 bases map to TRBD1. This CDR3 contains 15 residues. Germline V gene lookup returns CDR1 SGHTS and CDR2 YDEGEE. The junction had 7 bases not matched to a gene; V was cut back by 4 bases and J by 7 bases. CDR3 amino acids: CASSVRGQGSEKLFF. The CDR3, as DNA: TGTGCCAGCAGCGTGCGGGGACAGGGGAGTGAAAAACTGTTTTTT. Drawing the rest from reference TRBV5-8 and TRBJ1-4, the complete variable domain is EAGVTQSPTHLIKTRGQQATLRCSPISGHTSVYWYQQALGLGLQFLLWYDEGEERNRGNFPPRFSGRQFPNYSSELNVNALELEDSALYLCASSVRGQGSEKLFFGSGTQLSVL.

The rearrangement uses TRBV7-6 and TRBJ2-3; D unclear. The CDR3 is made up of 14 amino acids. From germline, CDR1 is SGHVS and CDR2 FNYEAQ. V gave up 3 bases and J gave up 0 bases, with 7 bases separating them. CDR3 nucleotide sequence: TGTGCCAGCAGCTTCTTCTCTAGCACAGATACGCAGTATTTT. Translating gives CASSFFSSTDTQYF.

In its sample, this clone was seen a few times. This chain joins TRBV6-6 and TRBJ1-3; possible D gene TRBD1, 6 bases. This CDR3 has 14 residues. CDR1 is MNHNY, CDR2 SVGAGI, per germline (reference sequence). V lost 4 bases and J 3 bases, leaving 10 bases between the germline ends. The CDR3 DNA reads TGTGCCAGCAGTTCACAGGGTTATGGAAACACCATATATTTT. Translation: CASSSQGYGNTIYF.

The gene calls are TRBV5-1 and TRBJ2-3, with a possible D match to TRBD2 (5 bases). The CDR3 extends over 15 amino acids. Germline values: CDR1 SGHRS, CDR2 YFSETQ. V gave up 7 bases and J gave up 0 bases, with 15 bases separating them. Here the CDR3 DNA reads TGCGCCAGCTTTCAAAGCGGCCCCAGCACAGATACGCAGTATTTT. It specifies CASFQSGPSTDTQYF.